The present T cell receptor beta chain was sequenced within a study of blood T cell repertoires in COVID-19. Produced via immunoSEQ multiplex PCR; TCRdb's table is partial and in-frame only. Of roughly 320,000 clones in the sample, 65% to 90% were seen once. V was pared by 6 bases and J by 2 bases, with 8 bases between. The CDR3 covers 13 residues. Per the germline V gene, CDR1 is MNHEY and CDR2 is SMNVEV (reference sequence). This rearrangement joins TRBV27 to TRBJ1-3; a possible D gene is TRBD1 (5 bases). Sequenced: peripheral blood. This receptor was taken from a human donor in a cohort sampled during active COVID-19. Here the CDR3 DNA reads TGTGCCAGCAGCCAGGGAACTGGAAACACCATATATTTT. Translating gives CASSQGTGNTIYF.